Listed below are T cell receptor beta chains from one sample, sequenced in a study of blood T cell repertoires in COVID-19. Libraries were prepared by immunoSEQ multiplex PCR; TCRdb keeps only in-frame clonotypes and omits some of them. The data contain 120,000 to 150,000 clones, about 80% of them singletons. Sequencing used PBMCs or T cells enriched from blood (not recorded which). These receptors were collected from a woman in her late teens or twenties who had been exposed to COVID-19. Both conserved end residues are part of each CDR3. D genes are given only for firm matches. The size field is filled for only some rows; it gives once, few, many or a size class.

DNA	CDR3	D	size	J	V
TGCAGCGTTGATGAGGGGGCGGGACAGCCCCAGCATTTT	CSVDEGAGQPQHF	TRBD1	NA	TRBJ1-5	TRBV29-1
TGCGCCAGCAGCGCCACAGGGGGCATGAACACTGAAGCTTTCTTT	CASSATGGMNTEAFF	TRBD1	NA	TRBJ1-1	TRBV5-1
TGTGCCAGCAGGCCACCGGGACTAGCGGGAGTCGAGCAGTTCTTC	CASRPPGLAGVEQFF	TRBD2	NA	TRBJ2-1	TRBV7-9
TGTGCCAGTAGTAGCCTCCGACAGGGATTAACTGAAGCTTTCTTT	CASSSLRQGLTEAFF	TRBD1	NA	TRBJ1-1	TRBV19
TGTGCCGTCACGACACTAGCTGCGGGCACAGATACGCAGTATTTT	CAVTTLAAGTDTQYF	NA	NA	TRBJ2-3	TRBV10-3
TGTGCCAGCAGTTTACGCGGGGAACGCAATCAGCCCCAGCATTTT	CASSLRGERNQPQHF	NA	NA	TRBJ1-5	TRBV28
TGTGCCTGGAGTTTGGACAGGGCCTACGAGCAGTACTTC	CAWSLDRAYEQYF	TRBD1	NA	TRBJ2-7	TRBV30
TGTGCCAGCAGACGGACAGAGAGTCACAATGAGCAGTTCTTC	CASRRTESHNEQFF	NA	once	TRBJ2-1	TRBV3-1/TRBV3-2
TGCAGCGTTGAAGATCCTTGGAGAGGGGAGCTGTTTTTT	CSVEDPWRGELFF	NA	NA	TRBJ2-2	TRBV29-1
TGTGCCAGCAGTTACTTGGCAGGAGGATATGGCTACACCTTC	CASSYLAGGYGYTF	NA	NA	TRBJ1-2	TRBV6-5
TGTGCCAGCAGTTTGGTAGCGGGAGCCAACGAGCAGTACTTC	CASSLVAGANEQYF	TRBD2	NA	TRBJ2-7	TRBV27
TGTGCCAGCAGCCTCGGGGTAGCGGACTATGGCTACACCTTC	CASSLGVADYGYTF	NA	NA	TRBJ1-2	TRBV7-2
TGTGCCAGCAGTGAAGCGCGGGACAGTACCTACGAGCAGTACTTC	CASSEARDSTYEQYF	NA	NA	TRBJ2-7	TRBV2
TGTGCCAGTAGTCAACAGATCAGCTCCTACAATGAGCAGTTCTTC	CASSQQISSYNEQFF	NA	NA	TRBJ2-1	TRBV19
TGTGCCAGCAGAGGCCACAGTGGCTACACCTTC	CASRGHSGYTF	NA	NA	TRBJ1-2	TRBV9
TGTGCCAGCAGCGTAGGGGCTAGCGGGAGCCCCTCCTACAATGAGCAGTTCTTC	CASSVGASGSPSYNEQFF	TRBD2	NA	TRBJ2-1	TRBV9
TGTGCCAGCAGCTCGGGACTAGCGGGAGGGCCCCCGGAGCAGTTCTTC	CASSSGLAGGPPEQFF	TRBD2	NA	TRBJ2-1	TRBV7-9
TGTGCCAGCAGTACTAGCGGACTTACCTTCGAGCAGTACTTC	CASSTSGLTFEQYF	TRBD2	NA	TRBJ2-7	TRBV28
TGTGCCAGCAGCCCCGGGCTAGCGGACTCCTACGAGCAGTACTTC	CASSPGLADSYEQYF	TRBD2	NA	TRBJ2-7	TRBV9
TGTGCCAGCAGTACCTACAGGGGGCGGAATTCACCCCTCCACTTT	CASSTYRGRNSPLHF	TRBD1	NA	TRBJ1-6	TRBV27
TGTGCCACCAGTGGGACAGTGACAGGGGTAGGCTCCTACAATGAGCAGTTCTTC	CATSGTVTGVGSYNEQFF	TRBD1	NA	TRBJ2-1	TRBV24-1
TGTGCCAGCAGGGGACTAGCGGGATACGAGCAGTACTTC	CASRGLAGYEQYF	TRBD2	NA	TRBJ2-7	TRBV6-5
TGTGCCAGCAGTGAAGCGGCAGGGGAAGCTCTGGAAGCTTTCTTT	CASSEAAGEALEAFF	NA	NA	TRBJ1-1	TRBV2
TGTGCCAGCTCACCACCGGGACTAGCGGGAGGGAGTCACCAAGAGACCCAGTACTTC	CASSPPGLAGGSHQETQYF	TRBD2	NA	TRBJ2-5	TRBV18
TGTGCCAGCTCGCCAGTAAGTCCGGGACAGGGTTTCTACGAGCAGTACTTC	CASSPVSPGQGFYEQYF	TRBD1	NA	TRBJ2-7	TRBV18
TGCGCCAGCAGCTTGGTGGCAGGGTTAAGCTCTGGAAACACCATATATTTT	CASSLVAGLSSGNTIYF	NA	NA	TRBJ1-3	TRBV5-1
TGTGCCAGCAGCTTGAGCGTAGCATATGCCGGGGAGCTGTTTTTT	CASSLSVAYAGELFF	NA	NA	TRBJ2-2	TRBV5-6
TGTGCCAGCAGCTTAGCGGAACGGACTGGTGGCTACACCTTC	CASSLAERTGGYTF	NA	NA	TRBJ1-2	TRBV7-2
TGTGCCACCAGCAACTGGACAGGGGCGAGGACAGATACGCAGTATTTT	CATSNWTGARTDTQYF	TRBD1	NA	TRBJ2-3	TRBV15
TGTGCCAGCAGCTACACACAGGGCGCCAAAAACATTCAGTACTTC	CASSYTQGAKNIQYF	NA	NA	TRBJ2-4	TRBV11-2
TGTGCCAGCGCGAAGGGAGCAGGAACCGTCGCCCCCTATGGCTACACCTTC	CASAKGAGTVAPYGYTF	NA	NA	TRBJ1-2	TRBV7-8
TGTGCCAGCAATGCGGGAGGAGTTGCCTACGAGCAGTACTTC	CASNAGGVAYEQYF	TRBD2	once	TRBJ2-7	TRBV6-5
TGCAGCGCGGGACAGGGGGCCGGGGAGCTGTTTTTT	CSAGQGAGELFF	TRBD1	NA	TRBJ2-2	TRBV29-1
TGTGCCAGTAGTACTAACCTACTAGCGGGAGAGAGTAATGAGCAGTTCTTC	CASSTNLLAGESNEQFF	TRBD2	NA	TRBJ2-1	TRBV19
TGTGCCAGCAGCCAAGATGCGGGACCCTACGAGCAGTACTTC	CASSQDAGPYEQYF	NA	NA	TRBJ2-7	TRBV3-1/TRBV3-2